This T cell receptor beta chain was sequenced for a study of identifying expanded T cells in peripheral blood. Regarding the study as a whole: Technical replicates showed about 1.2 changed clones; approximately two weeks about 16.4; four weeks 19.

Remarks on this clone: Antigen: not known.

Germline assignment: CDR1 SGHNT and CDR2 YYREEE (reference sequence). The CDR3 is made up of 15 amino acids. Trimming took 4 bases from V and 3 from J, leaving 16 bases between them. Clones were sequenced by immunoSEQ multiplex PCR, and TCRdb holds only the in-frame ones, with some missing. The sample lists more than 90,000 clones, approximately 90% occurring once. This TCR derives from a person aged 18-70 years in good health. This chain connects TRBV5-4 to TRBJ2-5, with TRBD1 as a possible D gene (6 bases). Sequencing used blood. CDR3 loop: CASSPDSTGKETQYF. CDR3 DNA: TGTGCCAGCAGCCCGGACAGTACGGGCAAAGAGACCCAGTACTTC.